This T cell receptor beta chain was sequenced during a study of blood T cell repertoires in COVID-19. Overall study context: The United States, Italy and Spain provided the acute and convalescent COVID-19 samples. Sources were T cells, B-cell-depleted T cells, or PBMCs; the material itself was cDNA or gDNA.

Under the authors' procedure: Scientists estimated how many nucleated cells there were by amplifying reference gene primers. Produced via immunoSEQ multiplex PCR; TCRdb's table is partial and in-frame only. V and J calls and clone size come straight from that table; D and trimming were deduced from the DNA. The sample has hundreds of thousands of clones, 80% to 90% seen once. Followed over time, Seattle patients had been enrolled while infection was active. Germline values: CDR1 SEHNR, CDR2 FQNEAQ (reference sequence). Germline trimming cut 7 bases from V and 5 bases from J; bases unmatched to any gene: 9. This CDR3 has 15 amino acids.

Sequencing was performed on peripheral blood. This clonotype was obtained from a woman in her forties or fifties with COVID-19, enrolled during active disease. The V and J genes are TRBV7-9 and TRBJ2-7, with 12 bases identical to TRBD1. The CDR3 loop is CASKFRDRGPNEQYF. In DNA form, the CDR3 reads TGTGCCAGCAAATTCCGGGACAGGGGGCCGAACGAGCAGTACTTC.